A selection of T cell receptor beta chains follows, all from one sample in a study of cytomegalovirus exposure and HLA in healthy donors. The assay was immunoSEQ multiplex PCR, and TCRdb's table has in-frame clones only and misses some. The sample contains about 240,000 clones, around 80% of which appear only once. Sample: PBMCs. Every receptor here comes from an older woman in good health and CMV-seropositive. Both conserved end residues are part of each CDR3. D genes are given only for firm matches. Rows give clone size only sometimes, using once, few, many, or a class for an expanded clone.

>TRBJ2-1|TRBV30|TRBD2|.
CAWSRWTSGSRYNEQFF
TGTGCCTGGAGTCGATGGACTAGCGGGAGTAGGTACAATGAGCAGTTCTTC
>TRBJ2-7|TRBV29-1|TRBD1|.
CSVVTGEYEQYF
TGCAGCGTTGTCACAGGGGAGTACGAGCAGTACTTC
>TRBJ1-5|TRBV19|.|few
CASSIPVSNQPQHF
TGTGCCAGTAGTATCCCAGTTAGCAATCAGCCCCAGCATTTT
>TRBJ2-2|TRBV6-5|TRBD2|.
CASSYLIAGFTGELFF
TGTGCCAGCAGTTACCTTATAGCGGGTTTCACCGGGGAGCTGTTTTTT
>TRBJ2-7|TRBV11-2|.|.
CASSFLRGTNYEQYF
TGTGCCAGCAGCTTTTTGCGCGGGACGAACTACGAGCAGTACTTC
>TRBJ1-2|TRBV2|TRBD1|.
CARGTGPNYGYTF
TGTGCCAGGGGGACAGGCCCAAACTATGGCTACACCTTC
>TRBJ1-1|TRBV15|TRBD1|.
CATSRGGQGGTEAFF
TGTGCCACCAGCAGAGGGGGACAGGGAGGGACTGAAGCTTTCTTT
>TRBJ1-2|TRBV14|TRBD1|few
CASSQGWTGAYGYTF
TGTGCCAGCAGCCAAGGGTGGACAGGGGCCTATGGCTACACCTTC
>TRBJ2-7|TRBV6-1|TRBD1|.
CASSGLPGQGIFFYEQYF
TGTGCCAGCAGTGGGCTACCGGGACAGGGGATTTTTTTCTACGAGCAGTACTTC
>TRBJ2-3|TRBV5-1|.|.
CASSLGQDNTQYF
TGCGCCAGCAGCTTGGGCCAAGACAATACGCAGTATTTT
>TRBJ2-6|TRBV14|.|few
CASSQRHSSGANVLTF
TGTGCCAGCAGCCAGAGACATAGCTCTGGGGCCAACGTCCTGACTTTC
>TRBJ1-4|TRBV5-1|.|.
CASSPGRGGSEKLFF
TGCGCCAGCAGCCCTGGTCGGGGTGGGAGTGAAAAACTGTTTTTT
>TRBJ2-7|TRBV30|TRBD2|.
CAWSAKGTSGRAPYEQYF
TGTGCCTGGAGTGCGAAGGGGACTAGCGGGAGGGCACCGTACGAGCAGTACTTC
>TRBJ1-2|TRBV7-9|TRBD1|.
CASSLRTGTTYGYTF
TGTGCCAGCAGCCTAAGGACAGGGACTACCTATGGCTACACCTTC
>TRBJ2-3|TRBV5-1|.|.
CASSTGTQDTQYF
TGCGCCAGCAGCACCGGGACACAAGATACGCAGTATTTT
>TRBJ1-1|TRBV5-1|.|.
CASSLAEGYMNTEAFF
TGCGCCAGCAGCTTGGCGGAGGGGTACATGAACACTGAAGCTTTCTTT
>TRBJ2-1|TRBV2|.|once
CASSALGGFEQFF
TGTGCCAGCAGTGCCCTTGGAGGATTCGAGCAGTTCTTC